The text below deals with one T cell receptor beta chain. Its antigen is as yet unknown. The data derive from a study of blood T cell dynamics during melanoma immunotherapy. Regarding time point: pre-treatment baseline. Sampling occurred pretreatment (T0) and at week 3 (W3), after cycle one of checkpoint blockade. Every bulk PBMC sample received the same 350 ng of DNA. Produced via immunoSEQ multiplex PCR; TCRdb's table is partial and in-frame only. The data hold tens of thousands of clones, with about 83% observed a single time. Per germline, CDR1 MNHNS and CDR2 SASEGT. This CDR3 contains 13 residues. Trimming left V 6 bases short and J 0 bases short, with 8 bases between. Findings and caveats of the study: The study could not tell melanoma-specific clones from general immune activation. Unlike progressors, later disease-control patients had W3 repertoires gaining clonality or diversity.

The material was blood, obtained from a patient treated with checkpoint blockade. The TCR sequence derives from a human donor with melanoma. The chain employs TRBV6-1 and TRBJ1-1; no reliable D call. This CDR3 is CASRSTLNTEAFF. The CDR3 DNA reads TGTGCCAGCAGGAGTACCTTGAACACTGAAGCTTTCTTT.